This T cell receptor beta chain was recovered during a study of T-cell memory formation after mild COVID-19. Study-level information: TCR clusters mostly belonged to single donors. Findings and caveats of the study: Clones shrinking from day 15 to 85 showed even CD4/CD8 mixes; later expanders tilted CD4+.

Of note for this clonotype: Its antigen is not known.

Germline values: CDR1 LGHDT, CDR2 YNNKEL (reference sequence). The germline V and J ends were trimmed by 4 bases and 6 bases, with 17 bases remaining between them. The CDR3 loop spans 15 amino acids. TCRdb reanalysed the 5' RACE reads using MiXCR and keeps one entry per CDR3 protein. This sample has around 390,000 distinct CDR3 sequences, with roughly 15% found just once. What was sequenced was PBMCs or a T cell subset sorted from them (not recorded which). This TCR came from a man in his late teens or twenties who had mild COVID-19 (a few samples of this study predate the infection). Cell type and time point are not known. The V call is TRBV3-1, the J call TRBJ2-3; possibly TRBD2 for D (6 bases). CDR3 DNA: TGTGCCAGCAGCCGTTTGGTGGGGGGTTCCGATACGCAGTATTTT. Translated, it gives CASSRLVGGSDTQYF.